This TCR beta chain was observed in a study of T cell changes during pregnancy in multiple sclerosis. The V and J ends lost 5 bases and 5 bases respectively, with 15 bases between them. This CDR3 contains 14 residues. Germline CDR1 and CDR2: MNHEY and SVGAGI. Clones were read by immunoSEQ multiplex PCR, and TCRdb kept only the in-frame ones, dropping some. The sample consists of around 110,000 clones, about 90% of them appearing once. This clone was observed a single time. J is TRBJ1-2 and V is TRBV6-5; TRBD1 might be the D (6 bases). The specimen comprised peripheral blood, sampled before pregnancy. The clonotype comes from a female donor with multiple sclerosis, enrolled in a pregnancy study. The CDR3 region has the DNA TGTGCCAGCAGTGCCTCGGACAGATCATATGGCTACACCTTC. Protein sequence: CASSASDRSYGYTF.